Listed here are 28 T cell receptor gamma chains from one sample, sequenced in a study of gamma-delta chains in newborns, infants, children. TCRdb redid clone calling on the reads using CATT. This sample has 1,300 to 1,500 gamma-chain clones, with more than 3% found just once. The sample comprised blood. Every receptor here comes from a child who was a newborn, infant or young child, either healthy, febrile or measles-vaccinated (not recorded which).

This clone was detected only a few times. TCRdb attributes to this sequence the protein of a much larger clone, which differs from the DNA translation at residue 4; a read error is likely, and the protein displayed is translated from the DNA. This chain connects TRGV9 to TRGJ1 or TRGJ2. Germline V gene lookup returns CDR1 GITISATS and CDR2 ISYDGTV (reference sequence). CDR3 length: 13 residues. The CDR3 loop is CALRERLYYKKLF. CDR3 nucleotides: TGTGCCTTGCGGGAGAGGCTTTATTATAAGAAACTCTTT.

This clone was seen a few times. The amino acid sequence in TCRdb belongs to a much larger clone and departs from this DNA's translation at residue 12, likely a sequencing read error; the sequence shown is translated from the DNA. J is TRGJ1 or TRGJ2 and V is TRGV9. Germline assignment: CDR1 GITISATS and CDR2 ISYDGTV (reference sequence). This CDR3 has 14 amino acids. CDR3 protein: CALWEVRIYYKELF. The CDR3, as DNA: TGTGCCTTGTGGGAGGTGCGCATTTATTATAAGGAACTCTTT.

Comments on this clone: A much larger clonotype is one base distant, so this may be a read error. The chain couples TRGV3 to TRGJ1 or TRGJ2. The CDR3 is made up of 12 amino acids. Germline V lookup: CDR1 VTNTFY, CDR2 YDVSTARD (reference sequence). The CDR3 here is CATRDRGYKKLF. CDR3 coding DNA: TGTGCCACCCGGGACAGGGGATATAAGAAACTCTTT.

Sample share makes this clone large. Other DNA sequences in the sample encode the same CDR3. The chain employs TRGV9 and TRGJ1 or TRGJ2. Germline V CDR1 and CDR2: GITISATS, ISYDGTV (reference sequence). With V trimmed by 0 bases and J by 10 bases, 3 bases remained unmatched. The CDR3 is made up of 11 amino acids. CDR3 sequence reads: CALWEVRKKLF. As DNA, the CDR3 is TGTGCCTTGTGGGAGGTGCGAAAGAAACTCTTT.

Comments on this clone: A far larger clone lies a single base away; this is likely a read error. Additional DNA sequences in this sample encode the identical CDR3. The chain uses TRGV9 and TRGJ1 or TRGJ2. Germline lookup yields CDR1 GITISATS and CDR2 ISYDGTV (reference sequence). This CDR3 has 11 amino acids. The CDR3 sequence is CALWEVNKKLF. In nucleotides, the CDR3 is TGTGCCTTGTGGGAGGTGAATAAGAAACTATTT.

The chain uses TRGV9 and TRGJP. Germline CDR1 GITISATS, CDR2 ISYDGTV (reference sequence). V trimming: 0 bases; J trimming: 11 bases; junction bases outside the gene matches: 4. The CDR3 covers 15 residues. CDR3 sequence reads: CALWEVRVGKKIKVF. The CDR3 DNA is TGTGCCTTGTGGGAGGTGCGGGTGGGCAAAAAAATCAAGGTATTT.

By share of the sample, this clone is large. Distinct nucleotide sequences in the sample also encode this CDR3. V usage is TRGV9 and J usage is TRGJP. The CDR3 contains 16 residues. After removal of 3 bases from V and 4 bases from J, the junction contained 3 bases not matched to a gene. CDR1 GITISATS and CDR2 ISYDGTV come from the germline V gene (reference sequence). The CDR3 DNA sequence: TGTGCCTTGTGGGAGCTACAAGAGTTGGGCAAAAAAATCAAGGTATTT. Translating it yields CALWELQELGKKIKVF.

This clone has only a few counts. This may arise from a read error, as a much more abundant clone is one base away. The chain couples TRGV9 to TRGJP. Per the germline V gene, CDR1 is GITISATS and CDR2 is ISYDGTV (reference sequence). CDR3 size: 18 residues. This CDR3 is CALWEVRSQGLGKKIKVF. As DNA, the CDR3 is TGTGCCTTGTGGGAGGTCCGCTCGCAAGGGTTGGGCAAAAAAATCAAGGTATTT.

Of note for this clone: This may arise from a read error, as a much more abundant clone is one base away. This specimen includes other DNA sequences encoding the same CDR3. The chain employs TRGV9 and TRGJP. Per the germline V gene, CDR1 is GITISATS and CDR2 is ISYDGTV (reference sequence). This CDR3 is built from 18 residues. CDR3 in amino acids: CALWEVGLQELGKKIKVF. The CDR3 nucleotides read TGTGCCTTGTGGGAGGTCGGCCTTCAAGAGTTGGGCAAAAAAATCAAGGTATTC.

Concerning this clone: This sequence may be a read error, since a much larger clone differs from it by one base. The chain combines TRGV5 with TRGJ1 or TRGJ2. Germline V gives CDR1 VINAFY, CDR2 YDVSNSKD. The CDR3 spans 10 residues. The CDR3 here is CTTWSWGKLF. CDR3 nucleotide sequence: TGTACCACCTGGTCCTGGGGGAAACTCTTT.

By sample share, this clone is large (0.1 to 1%). This specimen includes other DNA sequences encoding the same CDR3. V and J are TRGV9 and TRGJP. The V gene end was trimmed by 0 bases and the J gene end by 6 bases; junction bases not matched to a gene: 2. The germline CDR1 and CDR2 sequences are GITISATS and ISYDGTV (reference sequence). This CDR3 comprises 16 residues. CDR3 protein: CALWEVRELGKKIKVF. CDR3 DNA sequence: TGTGCCTTGTGGGAGGTGAGAGAGTTGGGCAAAAAAATCAAGGTATTT.

By sample fraction, this clone is medium-sized. This chain links TRGV9 with TRGJP. This CDR3 is built from 16 residues. The V and J ends lost 1 base and 9 bases, in that order; junction bases with no gene match: 6. The germline gives CDR1 GITISATS, CDR2 ISYDGTV (reference sequence). The CDR3 nucleotides read TGTGCCTTGTGGGAGGTCAGCCGGTTGGGCAAAAAAATCAAGGTATTT. It yields the protein CALWEVSRLGKKIKVF.

This clone is deemed medium-sized (0.01 to 0.1%). The rearrangement links TRGV2 to TRGJ1 or TRGJ2. This CDR3 is built from 13 residues. The junction had 6 bases not matched to a gene; V was cut back by 0 bases and J by 7 bases. CDR1 is EGSNGY and CDR2 is YDSYNSKV in the germline V gene. Written as DNA, the CDR3 is TGTGCCACCTGGGACGGGCCAGGGTATAAGAAACTCTTT. Residues: CATWDGPGYKKLF.

This clone was seen once. A much more abundant neighbour one base away suggests this may be a read error. This sequence joins TRGV8 and TRGJP2. Germline V gene lookup returns CDR1 VENAVY and CDR2 YDSYNSRV. This CDR3 contains 10 residues. CDR3 region: CANWDWIKTF. The CDR3, as DNA: TGTGCCAACTGGGATTGGATCAAGACGTTT.

This clone ranks as medium-sized. The genes are TRGV9 and TRGJP. Germline loops: CDR1 GITISATS, CDR2 ISYDGTV (reference sequence). The CDR3 sequence is 17 residues long. With 2 bases clipped from V and 4 bases from J, the junction kept 5 bases outside the gene matches. CDR3 in DNA: TGTGCCTTGTGGGAGGCTACCCAAGAGTTGGGCAAAAAAATCAAGGTATTT. Translating it yields CALWEATQELGKKIKVF.

Judged by abundance, this clone is medium-sized. V is TRGV4 and J is TRGJP1. Germline CDR1 and CDR2: EGSTGY and YDSYTSSV. V lost 3 bases to trimming and J lost 10 bases; unmatched junction nucleotides: 2. The CDR3 has 11 amino acids. CDR3 DNA: TGTGCCACCTGGGATTTTTGGTTCAAGATATTT. This sequence encodes CATWDFWFKIF.

This clone is judged large (0.1 to 1%). A single base is all that separates this from a far larger clone, so a read error is likely. The chain links TRGV9 to TRGJP. Germline V gene sequence: CDR1 GITISATS, CDR2 ISYDGTV (reference sequence). This CDR3 region has 16 residues. The ends lost 0 bases at V and 7 bases at J; junction bases unmatched: 3. CDR3 loop: CALWEVHELGKKIKVF. In DNA form, the CDR3 reads TGTGCCTTGTGGGAGGTGCACGAGTTGGGCAAAAAAATCAAGGTATTT.

This clone qualifies as medium-sized (0.01 to 0.1%). The V and J genes are TRGV5 and TRGJ1 or TRGJ2. Unmatched junction bases numbered 6, after V lost 0 bases and J lost 7 bases. Germline V lookup: CDR1 VINAFY, CDR2 YDVSNSKD. CDR3 length: 13 amino acids. CDR3 loop: CATWDRRDYKKLF. DNA of the CDR3: TGTGCCACCTGGGACAGGCGGGACTATAAGAAACTCTTT.

This clone was found a few times. Given a much more abundant clone one base away, this may be a read error. Other DNA sequences in the sample encode the same CDR3. The rearrangement links TRGV2 to TRGJ1 or TRGJ2. V lost 3 bases and J lost 7; bases outside the gene matches: 6. Germline CDR1 reads EGSNGY; CDR2 reads YDSYNSKV. This CDR3 comprises 12 residues. The CDR3 sequence is CATWDFYYKKLF. The CDR3 bases are TGTGCCACCTGGGACTTTTACTATAAGAAACTCTTT.

On this clone: A far larger clone is off by one base, so a read error is likely. The chain joins TRGV5 to TRGJ1 or TRGJ2. V was clipped by 5 bases and J by 5 bases; unmatched bases: 9. CDR1 VINAFY and CDR2 YDVSNSKD come from the germline V gene. CDR3 length: 13 residues. The CDR3 loop is CATWGHLHYKKLF. In DNA, the CDR3 is TGTGCCACCTGGGGTCACCTACATTATAAGAAACTCTTT.

Concerning this clone: A much larger clonotype is one base distant, so this may be a read error. This specimen includes other DNA sequences encoding the same CDR3. The rearrangement joins TRGV5 to TRGJ1 or TRGJ2. The V gene's germline CDR1 is VINAFY and CDR2 YDVSNSKD. V shed 4 bases, J shed 10 bases, and the junction held 13 bases outside the gene matches. The CDR3 has 13 residues. CDR3: CATWDTPIAKKLF. The CDR3 bases are TGTGCCACCTGGGATACGCCAATTGCCAAGAAACTCTTT.

By share, this clone ranks as medium-sized (0.01 to 0.1%). V usage is TRGV2 and J usage is TRGJ1 or TRGJ2. The CDR3 is 12 amino acids. The trim removed 0 bases at V and 4 bases at J, leaving 0 bases unmatched. Looked up from germline, CDR1 is EGSNGY and CDR2 is YDSYNSKV. The CDR3 DNA is TGTGCCACCTGGGACGGGTATTATAAGAAACTCTTT. Protein sequence: CATWDGYYKKLF.

As concerns this clone: A single base separates this from a much larger clone, so it may be a read error. The rearrangement joins TRGV4 to TRGJP1. This CDR3 is built from 12 residues. The V gene's germline CDR1 is EGSTGY and CDR2 YDSYTSSV. The J segment lost 10 bases and the V segment lost 0 bases, leaving 2 bases of the junction unmatched. In DNA form, the CDR3 reads TGTGCCACCTGGGATGGGCATTGGTTCAAGATATTT. Protein sequence: CATWDGHWFKIF.

In this sample, this clone is medium-sized. At residue 8, the TCRdb protein departs from the DNA translation, so the protein shown here was derived from the DNA itself. The V call is TRGV9, the J call TRGJP. Germline V gene lookup returns CDR1 GITISATS and CDR2 ISYDGTV (reference sequence). V shed 2 bases, J shed 8 bases, and the junction held 6 bases outside the gene matches. The CDR3 contains 16 residues. CDR3 region: CALWEARKLGKKIKVF. The DNA of the CDR3 is TGTGCCTTGTGGGAGGCCCGAAAGTTGGGCAAAAAAATCAAGGTATTT.

By proportion, this clone is medium-sized. TCRdb's protein sequence differs at residue 7 from the translated DNA; the protein presented here follows the DNA. The same CDR3 arises from other DNA sequences in this sample as well. This sequence joins TRGV9 and TRGJP. The ends lost 0 bases at V and 7 bases at J; junction bases unmatched: 3. CDR1 is GITISATS and CDR2 is ISYDGTV in the germline V gene (reference sequence). The CDR3 spans 16 residues. CDR3: CALWEVYELGKKIKVF. CDR3 in DNA: TGTGCCTTGTGGGAGGTGTACGAGTTGGGCAAAAAAATCAAGGTATTT.

As concerns this clone: This may arise from a read error, as a much more abundant clone is one base away. The gene calls are TRGV4 and TRGJ1 or TRGJ2. The CDR3 extends over 12 amino acids. In germline, CDR1 is EGSTGY, CDR2 YDSYTSSV. CDR3 sequence reads: CAAWDVNYKKLF. The CDR3, as DNA: TGTGCCGCCTGGGATGTGAATTATAAGAAACTCTTT.

A word on this clone: A read error may be the cause here, since a much bigger clone is one base away. V gene TRGV5 combines with J gene TRGJ1 or TRGJ2. Germline V lookup: CDR1 VINAFY, CDR2 YDVSNSKD. The CDR3 has 11 residues. The ends lost 2 bases at V and 12 bases at J; junction bases unmatched: 7. The chain's CDR3 is CATWDMQRKLF. The DNA of the CDR3 is TGTGCCACCTGGGACATGCAGCGGAAACTCTTT.

In regard to this clone: The TCRdb record carries a much larger clone's protein, which differs from this DNA's translation at residue 10; a read error is the likely cause, and the protein listed here is the DNA translation. The sample holds other DNA sequences that translate to the same CDR3. The chain links TRGV9 to TRGJP. From germline, CDR1 is GITISATS and CDR2 ISYDGTV (reference sequence). The CDR3 has 16 amino acids. CDR3 loop: CALWEVGELDKKIKVF. The DNA of the CDR3 is TGTGCCTTGTGGGAGGTAGGAGAGTTGGACAAAAAAATCAAGGTATTT.